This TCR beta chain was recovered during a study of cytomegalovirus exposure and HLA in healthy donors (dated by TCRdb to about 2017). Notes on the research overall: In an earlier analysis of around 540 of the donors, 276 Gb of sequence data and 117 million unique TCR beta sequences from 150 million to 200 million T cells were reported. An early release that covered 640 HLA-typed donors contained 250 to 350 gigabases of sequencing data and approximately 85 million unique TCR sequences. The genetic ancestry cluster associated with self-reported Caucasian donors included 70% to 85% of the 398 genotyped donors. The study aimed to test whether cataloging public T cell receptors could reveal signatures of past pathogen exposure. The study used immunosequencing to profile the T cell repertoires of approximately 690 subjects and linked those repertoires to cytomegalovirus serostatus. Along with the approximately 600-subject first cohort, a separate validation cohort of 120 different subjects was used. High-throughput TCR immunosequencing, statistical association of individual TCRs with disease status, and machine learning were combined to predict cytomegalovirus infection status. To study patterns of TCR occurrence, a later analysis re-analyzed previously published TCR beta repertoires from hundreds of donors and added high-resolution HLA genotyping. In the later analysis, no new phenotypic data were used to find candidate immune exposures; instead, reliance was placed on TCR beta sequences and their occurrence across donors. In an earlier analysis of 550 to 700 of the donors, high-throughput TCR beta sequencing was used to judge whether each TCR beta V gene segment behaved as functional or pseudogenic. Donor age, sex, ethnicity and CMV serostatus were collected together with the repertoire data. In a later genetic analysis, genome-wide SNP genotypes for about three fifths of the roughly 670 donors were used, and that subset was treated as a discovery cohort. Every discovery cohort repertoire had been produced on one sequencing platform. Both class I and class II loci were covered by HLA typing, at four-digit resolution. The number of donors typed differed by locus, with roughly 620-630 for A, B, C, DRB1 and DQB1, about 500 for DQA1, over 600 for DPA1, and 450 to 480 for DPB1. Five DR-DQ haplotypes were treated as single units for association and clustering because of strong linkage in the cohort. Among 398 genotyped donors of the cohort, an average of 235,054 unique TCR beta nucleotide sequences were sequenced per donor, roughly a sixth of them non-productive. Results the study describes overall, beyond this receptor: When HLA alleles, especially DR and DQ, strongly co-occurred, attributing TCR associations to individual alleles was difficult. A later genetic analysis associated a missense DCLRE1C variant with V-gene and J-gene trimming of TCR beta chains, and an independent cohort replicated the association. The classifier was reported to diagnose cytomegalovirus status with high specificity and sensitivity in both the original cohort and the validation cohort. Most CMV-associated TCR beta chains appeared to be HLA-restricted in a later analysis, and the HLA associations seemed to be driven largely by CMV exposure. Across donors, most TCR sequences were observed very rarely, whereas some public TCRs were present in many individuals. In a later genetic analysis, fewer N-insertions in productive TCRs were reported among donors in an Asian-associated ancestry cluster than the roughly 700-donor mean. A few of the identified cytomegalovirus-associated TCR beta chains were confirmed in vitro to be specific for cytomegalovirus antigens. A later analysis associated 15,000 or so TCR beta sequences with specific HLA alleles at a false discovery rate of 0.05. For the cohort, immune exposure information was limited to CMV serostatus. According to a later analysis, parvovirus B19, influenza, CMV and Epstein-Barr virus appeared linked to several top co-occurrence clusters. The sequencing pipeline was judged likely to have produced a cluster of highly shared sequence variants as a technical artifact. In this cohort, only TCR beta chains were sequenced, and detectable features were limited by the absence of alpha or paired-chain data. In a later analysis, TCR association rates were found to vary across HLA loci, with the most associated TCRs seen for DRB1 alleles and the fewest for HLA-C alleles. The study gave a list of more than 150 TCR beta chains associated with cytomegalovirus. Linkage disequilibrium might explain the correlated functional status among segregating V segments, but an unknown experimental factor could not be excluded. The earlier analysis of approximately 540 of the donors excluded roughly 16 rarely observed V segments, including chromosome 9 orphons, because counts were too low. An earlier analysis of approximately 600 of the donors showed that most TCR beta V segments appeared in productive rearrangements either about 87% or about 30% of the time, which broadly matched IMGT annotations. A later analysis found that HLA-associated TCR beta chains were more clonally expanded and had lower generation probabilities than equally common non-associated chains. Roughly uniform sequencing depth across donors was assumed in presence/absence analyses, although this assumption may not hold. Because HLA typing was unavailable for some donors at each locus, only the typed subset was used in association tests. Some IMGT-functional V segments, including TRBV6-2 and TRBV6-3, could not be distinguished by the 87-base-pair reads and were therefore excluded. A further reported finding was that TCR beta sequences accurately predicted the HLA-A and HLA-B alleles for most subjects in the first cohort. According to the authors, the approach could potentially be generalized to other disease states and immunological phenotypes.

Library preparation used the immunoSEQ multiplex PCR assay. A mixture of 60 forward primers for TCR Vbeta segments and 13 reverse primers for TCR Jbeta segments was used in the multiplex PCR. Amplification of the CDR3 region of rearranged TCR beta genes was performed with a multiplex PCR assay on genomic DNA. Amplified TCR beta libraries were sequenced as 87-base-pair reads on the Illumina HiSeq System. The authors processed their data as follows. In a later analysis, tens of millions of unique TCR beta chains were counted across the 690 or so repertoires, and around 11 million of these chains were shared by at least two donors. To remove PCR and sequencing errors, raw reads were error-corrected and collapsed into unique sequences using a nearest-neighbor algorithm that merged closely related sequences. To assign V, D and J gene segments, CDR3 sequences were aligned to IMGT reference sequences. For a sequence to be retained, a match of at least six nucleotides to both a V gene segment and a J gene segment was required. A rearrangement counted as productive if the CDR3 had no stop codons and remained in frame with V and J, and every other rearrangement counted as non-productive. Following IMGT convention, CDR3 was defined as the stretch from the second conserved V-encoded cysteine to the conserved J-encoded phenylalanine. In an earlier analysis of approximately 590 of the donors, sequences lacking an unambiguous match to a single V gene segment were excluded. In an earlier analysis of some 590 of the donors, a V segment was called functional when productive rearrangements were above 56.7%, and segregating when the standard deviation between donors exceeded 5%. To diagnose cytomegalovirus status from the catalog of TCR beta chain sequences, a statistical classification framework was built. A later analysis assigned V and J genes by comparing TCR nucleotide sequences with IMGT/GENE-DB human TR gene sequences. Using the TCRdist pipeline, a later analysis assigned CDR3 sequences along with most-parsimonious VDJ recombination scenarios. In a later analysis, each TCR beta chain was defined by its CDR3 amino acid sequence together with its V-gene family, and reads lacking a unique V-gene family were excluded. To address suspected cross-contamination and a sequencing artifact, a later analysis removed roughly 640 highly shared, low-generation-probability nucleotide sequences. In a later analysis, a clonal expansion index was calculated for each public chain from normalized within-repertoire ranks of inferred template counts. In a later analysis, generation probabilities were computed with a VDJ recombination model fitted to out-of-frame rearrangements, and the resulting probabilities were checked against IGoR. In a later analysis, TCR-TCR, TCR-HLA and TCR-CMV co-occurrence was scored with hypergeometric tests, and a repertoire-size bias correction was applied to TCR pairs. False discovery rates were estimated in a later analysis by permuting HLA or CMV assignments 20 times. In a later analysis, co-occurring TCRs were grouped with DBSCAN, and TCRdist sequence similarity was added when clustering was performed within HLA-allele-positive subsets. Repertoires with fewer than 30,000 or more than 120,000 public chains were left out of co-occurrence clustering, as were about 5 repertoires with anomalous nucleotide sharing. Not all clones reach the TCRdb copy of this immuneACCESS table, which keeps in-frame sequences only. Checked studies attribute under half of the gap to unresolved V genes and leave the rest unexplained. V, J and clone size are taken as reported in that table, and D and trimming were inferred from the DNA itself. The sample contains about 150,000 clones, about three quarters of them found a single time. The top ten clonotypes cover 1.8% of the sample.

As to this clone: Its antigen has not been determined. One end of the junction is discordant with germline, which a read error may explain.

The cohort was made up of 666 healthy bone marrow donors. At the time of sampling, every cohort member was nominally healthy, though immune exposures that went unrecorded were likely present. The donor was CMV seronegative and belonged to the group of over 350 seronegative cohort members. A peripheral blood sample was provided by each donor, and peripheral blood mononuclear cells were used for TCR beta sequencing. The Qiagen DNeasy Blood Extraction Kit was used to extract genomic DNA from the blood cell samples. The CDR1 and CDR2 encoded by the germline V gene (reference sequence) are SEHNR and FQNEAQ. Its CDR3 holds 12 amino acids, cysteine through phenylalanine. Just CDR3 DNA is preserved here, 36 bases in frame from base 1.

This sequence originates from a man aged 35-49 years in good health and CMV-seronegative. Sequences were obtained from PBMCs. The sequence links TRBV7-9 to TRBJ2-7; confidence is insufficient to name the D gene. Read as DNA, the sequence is TGTTCCAGCAGCCCTAGCTCCTACGAGCAGTACTTC. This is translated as CSSSPSSYEQYF.